The following is a T cell receptor (beta chain) sequence with its context. The length of the CDR3 is 15 residues. Germline V lookup: CDR1 SGHDN, CDR2 FVKESK. V dropped 3 bases and J dropped 7; count of bases not matched to a gene: 4. This sample was included in a study of T cell changes during pregnancy in multiple sclerosis. Clones were read by immunoSEQ multiplex PCR, and TCRdb kept only the in-frame ones, dropping some. This table has about 32,000 clones, 91% appearing once. The chain carries TRBV14 and TRBJ1-6; TRBD1 matches at 9 bases. The TCR originated in a female donor in good health, enrolled as a control in a pregnancy study. The sequencing used CD8+ T cells from peripheral blood mononuclear cells, collected in the second trimester of pregnancy. The CDR3 DNA is TGTGCCAGCAGCCAGACCGGGACAGGGAATTCACCCCTCCACTTT. This encodes CASSQTGTGNSPLHF.